What follows describes a single T cell receptor beta chain. The data were obtained in a study of blood T cell repertoires in COVID-19. On the study more broadly: PBMCs, B-cell-depleted T cells, or T cells provided the cDNA or gDNA that made up the material.

Original handling: Reference gene primer amplification yielded estimated nucleated cell counts. This table comes from immunoSEQ multiplex PCR, and its TCRdb copy is limited to in-frame clones, with some not included. The DNA gave D and trimming, while V, J and clone size come from that table. Of approximately 100,000 clones in the sample, approximately 88% were seen once. Per germline, CDR1 LGHDT and CDR2 YNNKEL (reference sequence). The CDR3 is 16 amino acids. J lost 3 bases, V lost 4 bases, and 6 bases had no gene match. Input material: peripheral blood. This TCR derives from a human donor in a cohort sampled during active COVID-19. V usage is TRBV3-1 (or the pseudogene TRBV3-2) and J usage is TRBJ2-1, with 10 bases matching TRBD2. The DNA of the CDR3 is TGTGCCAGCAGCCCCGCGAGCGGGGGGGTCTACAATGAGCAGTTCTTC. It codes for CASSPASGGVYNEQFF.